What follows describes a single T cell receptor (beta chain). The antigen remains unidentified. Other DNA variants within this sample encode the same CDR3. The CDR3 has 15 amino acids. Germline V lookup: CDR1 SNHLY, CDR2 FYNNEI. Trimming took 5 bases from V and 0 from J, leaving 8 bases between them. Produced via immunoSEQ multiplex PCR; TCRdb's table is partial and in-frame only. The data show roughly 2.6 million clones, approximately 90% seen once. This sample is drawn from a study of shared clonotypes between healthy human individuals. Study at large: Participating donors consisted of two women and a few men aged 18 to 49. Points from the study as a whole: Estimated clonotype richness was generally higher in naive than memory subsets. Naive CD4 clonotypes overlapped across a few donors at approximately 5.5%.

The chain combines TRBV2 with TRBJ1-6, with D possibly matching TRBD1 (6 bases). This clonotype was obtained from a man younger than 35 in good health. Source material: naive CD4+ T cells sorted from blood. Sample subset: CD45RA+ positively selected. Here the CDR3 reads CASSTGSSYNSPLHF. In DNA, the CDR3 is TGTGCCAGCAGTACAGGGAGCTCCTATAATTCACCCCTCCACTTT.